The following is a T cell receptor beta chain sequence with its context. The record originates from a study of blood T cell repertoires in COVID-19. For the study at large: The United States, Italy and Spain were the sources of the acute and convalescent COVID-19 samples. In each case, the material was cDNA or gDNA derived from T cells, B-cell-depleted T cells, or PBMCs.

With 4 bases clipped from V and 7 bases from J, the junction kept 9 bases outside the gene matches. The V gene's germline CDR1 is GTSNPN and CDR2 SVGIG (reference sequence). This CDR3 spans 13 amino acids. Enrolment of Seattle patients took place during active infection, and they were followed longitudinally. The authors' processing: Amplification of reference gene primers provided the estimated nucleated cell counts. Repertoires were generated with immunoSEQ multiplex PCR, while TCRdb's copy carries only in-frame clones and drops some. From that table come the V and J calls and clone size; the DNA was used to work out D and trimming. The sample holds tens of thousands of clones; roughly 83% are singletons and the top ten take roughly 10%.

The TCR sequence derives from a man aged 25-40 years with COVID-19, enrolled during active disease. This chain links TRBV30 with TRBJ2-7; 8 positions match TRBD2. The sequencing input was peripheral blood. The CDR3 DNA sequence: TGTGCCTGGACCCCCCCGGGGGGGGCTGAGCAGTACTTC. Its protein is CAWTPPGGAEQYF. Filled out from reference TRBV30 and TRBJ2-7, the complete variable domain reads SQTIHQWPATLVQPVGSPLSLECTVEGTSNPNLYWYRQAAGRGLQLLFYSVGIGQISSEVPQNLSASRPQDRQFILSSKKLLLSDSGFYLCAWTPPGGAEQYFGPGTRLTVT.